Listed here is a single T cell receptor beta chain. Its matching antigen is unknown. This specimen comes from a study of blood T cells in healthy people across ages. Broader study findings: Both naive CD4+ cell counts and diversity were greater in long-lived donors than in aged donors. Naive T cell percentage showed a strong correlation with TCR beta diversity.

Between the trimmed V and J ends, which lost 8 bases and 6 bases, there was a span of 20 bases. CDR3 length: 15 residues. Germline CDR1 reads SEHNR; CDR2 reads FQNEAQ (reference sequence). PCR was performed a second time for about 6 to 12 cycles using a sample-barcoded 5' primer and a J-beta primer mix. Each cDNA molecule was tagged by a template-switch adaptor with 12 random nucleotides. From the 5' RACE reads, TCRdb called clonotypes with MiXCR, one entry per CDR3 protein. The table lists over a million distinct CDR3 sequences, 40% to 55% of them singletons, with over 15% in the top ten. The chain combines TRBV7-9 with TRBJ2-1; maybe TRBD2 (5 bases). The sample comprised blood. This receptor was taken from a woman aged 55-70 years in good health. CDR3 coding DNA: TGTGCCAGCGGGGAGAGGCAGGACCCCCCCAATGAGCAGTTCTTC. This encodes CASGERQDPPNEQFF.